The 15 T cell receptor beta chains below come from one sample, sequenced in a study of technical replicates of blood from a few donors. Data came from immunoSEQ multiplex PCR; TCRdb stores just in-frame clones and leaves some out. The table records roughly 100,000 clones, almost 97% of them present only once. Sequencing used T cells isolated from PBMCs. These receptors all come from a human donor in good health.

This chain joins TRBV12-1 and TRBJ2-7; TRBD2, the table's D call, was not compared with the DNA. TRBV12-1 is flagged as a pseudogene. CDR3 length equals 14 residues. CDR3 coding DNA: TGTGCCAGCAGCTTTGGGACTAGCGGCTACGAGCAGTACTTC. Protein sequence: CASSFGTSGYEQYF.

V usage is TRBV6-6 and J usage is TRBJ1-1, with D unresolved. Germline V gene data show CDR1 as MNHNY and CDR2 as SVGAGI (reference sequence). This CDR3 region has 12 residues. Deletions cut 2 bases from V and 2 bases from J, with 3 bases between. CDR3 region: CASSYRNTEAFF. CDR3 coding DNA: TGTGCCAGCAGTTACCGTAACACTGAAGCTTTCTTT.

For the CDR3, the DNA is TGTGCCAGCAGTTACCCAGACAGGGAGGATGGCTACACCTTC. Its translation is CASSYPDREDGYTF. The chain employs TRBV6-6 and TRBJ1-2; 7 positions agree with TRBD1. The CDR3 consists of 14 residues. The V and J ends lost 2 bases and 6 bases, in that order; junction bases with no gene match: 6. Germline CDR1 MNHNY, CDR2 SVGAGI (reference sequence).

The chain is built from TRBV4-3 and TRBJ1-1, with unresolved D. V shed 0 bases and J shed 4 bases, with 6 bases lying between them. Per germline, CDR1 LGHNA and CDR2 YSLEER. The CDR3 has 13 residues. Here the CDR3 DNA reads TGCGCCAGCAGCCAAGATTATCGCACTGAAGCTTTCTTT. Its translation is CASSQDYRTEAFF.

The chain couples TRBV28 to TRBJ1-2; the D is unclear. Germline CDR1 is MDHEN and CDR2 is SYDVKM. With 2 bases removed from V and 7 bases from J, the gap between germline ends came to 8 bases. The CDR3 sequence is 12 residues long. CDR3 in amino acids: CASSLRRSGYTF. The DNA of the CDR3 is TGTGCCAGCAGTTTAAGACGGAGTGGCTACACCTTC.

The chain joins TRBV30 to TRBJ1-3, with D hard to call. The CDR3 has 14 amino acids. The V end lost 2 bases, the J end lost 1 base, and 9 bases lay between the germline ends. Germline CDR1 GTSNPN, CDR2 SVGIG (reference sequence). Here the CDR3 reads CAWSKAGSGNTIYF. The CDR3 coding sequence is TGTGCCTGGAGTAAAGCAGGATCTGGAAACACCATATATTTT.

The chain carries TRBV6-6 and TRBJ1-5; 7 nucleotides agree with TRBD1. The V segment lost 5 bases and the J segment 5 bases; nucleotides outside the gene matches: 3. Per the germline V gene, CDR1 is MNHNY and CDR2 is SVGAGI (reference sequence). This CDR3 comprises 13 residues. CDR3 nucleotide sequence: TGTGCCAGCAGTAGGGGGACAGATCAGCCCCAGCATTTT. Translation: CASSRGTDQPQHF.

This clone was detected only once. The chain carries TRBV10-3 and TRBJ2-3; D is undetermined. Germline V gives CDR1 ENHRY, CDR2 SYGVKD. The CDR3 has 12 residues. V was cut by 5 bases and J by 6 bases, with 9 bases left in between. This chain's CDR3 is CAISFDADTQYF. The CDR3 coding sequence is TGTGCCATCAGTTTCGATGCGGATACGCAGTATTTT.

The CDR3 sequence is CASSVLAGVGEQYF. The DNA of the CDR3 is TGTGCCAGCAGTGTCCTAGCGGGAGTCGGCGAGCAGTACTTC. The chain uses TRBV6-4 and TRBJ2-7; 10 bases are a match to TRBD2. V shed 4 bases and J 6 bases; nucleotides not matched to a gene: 6. CDR1 and CDR2 from the germline V gene are MRHNA and SNTAGT. The CDR3 consists of 14 residues.

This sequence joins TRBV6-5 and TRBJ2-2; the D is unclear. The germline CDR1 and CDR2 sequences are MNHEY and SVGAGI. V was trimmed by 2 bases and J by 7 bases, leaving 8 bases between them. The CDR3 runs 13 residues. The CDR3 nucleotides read TGTGCCAGCAGTTACAACCAACACGGGGAGCTGTTTTTT. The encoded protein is CASSYNQHGELFF.

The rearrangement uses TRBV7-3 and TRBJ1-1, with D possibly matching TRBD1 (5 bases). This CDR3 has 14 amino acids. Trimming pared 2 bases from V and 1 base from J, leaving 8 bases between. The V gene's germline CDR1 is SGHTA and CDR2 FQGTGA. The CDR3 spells CASSLGGGNTEAFF. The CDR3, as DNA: TGTGCCAGCAGCTTAGGGGGGGGGAACACTGAAGCTTTCTTT.

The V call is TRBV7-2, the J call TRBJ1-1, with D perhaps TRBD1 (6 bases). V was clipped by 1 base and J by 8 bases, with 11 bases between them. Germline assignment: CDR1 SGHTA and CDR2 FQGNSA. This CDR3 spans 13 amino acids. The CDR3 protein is CASSLVRRGEAFF. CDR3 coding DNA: TGTGCCAGCAGCTTAGTGAGAAGGGGGGAAGCTTTCTTT.

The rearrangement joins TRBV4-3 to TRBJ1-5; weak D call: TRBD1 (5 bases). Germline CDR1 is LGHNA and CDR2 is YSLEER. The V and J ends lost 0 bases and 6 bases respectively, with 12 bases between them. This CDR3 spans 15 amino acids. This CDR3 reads CASSQEGGERQPQHF. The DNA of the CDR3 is TGCGCCAGCAGCCAAGAGGGGGGAGAACGTCAGCCCCAGCATTTT.

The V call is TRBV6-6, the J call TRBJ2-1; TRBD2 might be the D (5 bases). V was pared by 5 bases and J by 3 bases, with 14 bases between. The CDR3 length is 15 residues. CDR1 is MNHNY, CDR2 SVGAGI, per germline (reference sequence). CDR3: CASSAPGTDYNEQFF. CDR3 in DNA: TGTGCCAGCAGTGCACCGGGAACCGACTACAATGAGCAGTTCTTC.

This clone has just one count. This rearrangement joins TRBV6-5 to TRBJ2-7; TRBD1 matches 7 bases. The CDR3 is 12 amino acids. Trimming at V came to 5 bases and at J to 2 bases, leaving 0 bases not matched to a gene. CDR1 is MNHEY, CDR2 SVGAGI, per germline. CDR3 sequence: CASSGTAYEQYF. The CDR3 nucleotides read TGTGCCAGCAGTGGGACAGCCTACGAGCAGTACTTC.